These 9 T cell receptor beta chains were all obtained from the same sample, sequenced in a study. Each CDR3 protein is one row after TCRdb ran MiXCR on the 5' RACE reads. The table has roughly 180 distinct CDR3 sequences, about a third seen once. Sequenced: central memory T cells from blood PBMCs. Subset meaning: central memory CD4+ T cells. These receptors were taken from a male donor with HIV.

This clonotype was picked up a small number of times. In nucleotides, the CDR3 is TGCGCCAGCAGCAAGGGACTAGCTAGCCAAGAGACCCAGTACTTC. It is translated as CASSKGLASQETQYF. This sequence joins TRBV5-1 and TRBJ2-5; 9 bases are shared with TRBD2. Germline CDR1 SGHRS, CDR2 YFSETQ. V shed 4 bases, J shed 1 base, and the junction held 5 bases outside the gene matches. The CDR3 is made up of 15 amino acids.

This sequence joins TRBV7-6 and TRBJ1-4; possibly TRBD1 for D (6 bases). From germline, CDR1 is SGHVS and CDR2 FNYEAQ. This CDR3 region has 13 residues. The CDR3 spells CVTRQGLNEKLFF. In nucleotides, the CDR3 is TGTGTTACGCGCCAGGGGCTAAATGAAAAACTGTTTTTT.

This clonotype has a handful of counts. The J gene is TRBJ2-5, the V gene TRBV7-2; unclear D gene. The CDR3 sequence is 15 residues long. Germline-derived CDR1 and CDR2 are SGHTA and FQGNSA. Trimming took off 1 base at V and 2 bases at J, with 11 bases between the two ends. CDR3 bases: TGTGCCAGCAGCTTAGTGGATCGATCACAAGAGACCCAGTACTTC. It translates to CASSLVDRSQETQYF.

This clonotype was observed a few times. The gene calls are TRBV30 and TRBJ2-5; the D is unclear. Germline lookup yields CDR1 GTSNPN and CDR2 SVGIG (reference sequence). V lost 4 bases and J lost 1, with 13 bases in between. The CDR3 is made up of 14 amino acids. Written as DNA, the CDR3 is TGTGCCTGGAAAGCCGGCCTCATCCAAGAGACCCAGTACTTC. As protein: CAWKAGLIQETQYF.

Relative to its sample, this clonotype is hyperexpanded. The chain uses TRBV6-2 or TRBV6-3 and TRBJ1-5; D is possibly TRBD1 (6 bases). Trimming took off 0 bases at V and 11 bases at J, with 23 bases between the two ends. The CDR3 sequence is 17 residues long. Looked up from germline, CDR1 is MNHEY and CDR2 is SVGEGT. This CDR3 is CASSYSNRRGPIRTQHF. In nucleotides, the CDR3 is TGTGCCAGCAGTTACTCGAATCGCAGGGGCCCCATCAGGACCCAGCATTTT.

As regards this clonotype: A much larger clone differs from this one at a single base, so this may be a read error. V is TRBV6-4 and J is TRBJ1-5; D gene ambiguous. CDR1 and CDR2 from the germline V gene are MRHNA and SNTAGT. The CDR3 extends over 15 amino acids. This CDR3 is CASSDRGLGNQSQHF. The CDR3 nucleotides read TGTGCCAGCAGTGATCGAGGCCTCGGGAATCAGTCCCAGCATTTT.

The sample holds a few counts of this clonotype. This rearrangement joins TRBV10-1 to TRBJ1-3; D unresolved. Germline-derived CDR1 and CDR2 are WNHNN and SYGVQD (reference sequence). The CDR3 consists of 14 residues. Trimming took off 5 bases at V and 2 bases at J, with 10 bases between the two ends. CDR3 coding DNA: TGCGCCAGCAGTCCGACGGTGCCTGGAAACACCATATATTTT. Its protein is CASSPTVPGNTIYF.

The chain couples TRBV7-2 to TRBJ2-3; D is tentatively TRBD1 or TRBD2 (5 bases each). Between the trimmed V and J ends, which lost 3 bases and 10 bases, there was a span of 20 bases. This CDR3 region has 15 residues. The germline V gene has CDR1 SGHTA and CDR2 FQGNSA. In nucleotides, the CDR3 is TGTGCCAGCAGCTTCTTCTCTTTGGGGGACGGGTCGCAGTATTTT. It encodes CASSFFSLGDGSQYF.

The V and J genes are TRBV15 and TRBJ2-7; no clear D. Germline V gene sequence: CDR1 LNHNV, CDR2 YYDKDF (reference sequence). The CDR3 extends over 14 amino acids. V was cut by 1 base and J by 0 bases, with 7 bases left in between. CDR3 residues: CATSRGKSSYEQYF. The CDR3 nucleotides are TGTGCCACCAGCAGAGGAAAGAGCTCCTACGAGCAGTACTTC.